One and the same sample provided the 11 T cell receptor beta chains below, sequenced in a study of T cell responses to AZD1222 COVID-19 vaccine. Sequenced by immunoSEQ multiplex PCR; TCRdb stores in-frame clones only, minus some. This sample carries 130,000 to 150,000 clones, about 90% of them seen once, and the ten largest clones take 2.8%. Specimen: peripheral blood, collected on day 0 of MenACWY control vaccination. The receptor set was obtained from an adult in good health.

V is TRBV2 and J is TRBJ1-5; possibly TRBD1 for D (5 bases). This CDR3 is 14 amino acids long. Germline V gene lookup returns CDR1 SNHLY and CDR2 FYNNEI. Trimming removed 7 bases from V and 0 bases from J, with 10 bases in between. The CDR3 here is CASTGENSNQPQHF. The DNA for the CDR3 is TGTGCCAGCACGGGGGAAAATAGCAATCAGCCCCAGCATTTT.

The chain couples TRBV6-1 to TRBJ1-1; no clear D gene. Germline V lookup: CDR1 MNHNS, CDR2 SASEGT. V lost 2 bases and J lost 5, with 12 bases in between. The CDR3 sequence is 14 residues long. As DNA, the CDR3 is TGTGCCAGCAGTGAACTGGGGAGGGAAACTGAAGCTTTCTTT. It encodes CASSELGRETEAFF.

The CDR3 DNA sequence: TGCGCCAGCAGCCAAGATGGGACAGTCATGAACAATGAGCAGTTCTTC. It codes for CASSQDGTVMNNEQFF. This chain uses TRBV4-1 with TRBJ2-1; 7 bases match TRBD1. V trimming: 0 bases; J trimming: 5 bases; junction bases outside the gene matches: 7. This CDR3 contains 16 residues. Germline lookup yields CDR1 MGHRA and CDR2 YSYEKL.

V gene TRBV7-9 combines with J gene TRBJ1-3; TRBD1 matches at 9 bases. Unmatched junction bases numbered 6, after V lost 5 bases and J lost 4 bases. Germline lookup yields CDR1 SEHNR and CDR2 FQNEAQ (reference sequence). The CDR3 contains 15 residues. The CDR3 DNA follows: TGTGCCAGCAGCCTGGGACAGGGACGGGGAAACACCATATATTTT. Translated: CASSLGQGRGNTIYF.

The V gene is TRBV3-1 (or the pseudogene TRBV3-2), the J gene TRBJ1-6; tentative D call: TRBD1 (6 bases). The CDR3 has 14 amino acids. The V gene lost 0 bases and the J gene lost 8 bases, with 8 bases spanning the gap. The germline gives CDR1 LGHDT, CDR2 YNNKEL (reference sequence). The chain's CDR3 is CASSQEGGHSPLHF. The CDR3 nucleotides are TGTGCCAGCAGCCAAGAAGGGGGGCATTCACCCCTCCACTTT.

The CDR3 DNA reads as TGTGCCAGCAGTCTAGCGGGAGGACTCCCCAATGAGCAGTTCTTC. Its protein product is CASSLAGGLPNEQFF. J is TRBJ2-1 and V is TRBV3-1 (or the pseudogene TRBV3-2), with 11 bases aligning to TRBD2. The CDR3 loop spans 15 amino acids. Germline CDR1 is LGHDT and CDR2 is YNNKEL (reference sequence). V shed 6 bases, J shed 6 bases, and the junction held 7 bases outside the gene matches.

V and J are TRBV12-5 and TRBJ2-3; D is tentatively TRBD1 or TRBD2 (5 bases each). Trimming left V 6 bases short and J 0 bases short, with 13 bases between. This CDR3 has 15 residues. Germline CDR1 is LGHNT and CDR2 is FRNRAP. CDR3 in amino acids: CASGSGTGSTDTQYF. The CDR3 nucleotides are TGTGCTAGTGGCTCCGGGACGGGAAGCACAGATACGCAGTATTTT.

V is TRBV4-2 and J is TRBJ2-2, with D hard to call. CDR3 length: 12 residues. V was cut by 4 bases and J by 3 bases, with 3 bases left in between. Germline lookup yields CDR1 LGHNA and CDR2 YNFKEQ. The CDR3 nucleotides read TGTGCCAGCAGCCCCGACACCGGGGAGCTGTTTTTT. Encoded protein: CASSPDTGELFF.

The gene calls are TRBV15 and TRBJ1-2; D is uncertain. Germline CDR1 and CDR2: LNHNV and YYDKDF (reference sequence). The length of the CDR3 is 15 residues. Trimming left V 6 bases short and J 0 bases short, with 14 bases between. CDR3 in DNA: TGTGCCACCAGTAACATCCGCCAATCTAACTATGGCTACACCTTC. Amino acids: CATSNIRQSNYGYTF.

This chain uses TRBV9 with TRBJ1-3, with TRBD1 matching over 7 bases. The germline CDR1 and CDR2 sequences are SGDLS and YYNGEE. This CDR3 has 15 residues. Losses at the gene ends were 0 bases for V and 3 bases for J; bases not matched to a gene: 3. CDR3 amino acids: CASSVVSGGGNTIYF. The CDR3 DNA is TGTGCCAGCAGCGTAGTGTCAGGGGGTGGAAACACCATATATTTT.

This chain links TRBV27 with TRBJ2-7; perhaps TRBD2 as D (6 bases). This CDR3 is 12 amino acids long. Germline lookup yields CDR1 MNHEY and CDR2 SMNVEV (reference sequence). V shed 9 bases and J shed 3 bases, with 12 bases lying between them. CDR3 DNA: TGTGCCAGTGGCGGGGCAAACTACGAGCAGTACTTC. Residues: CASGGANYEQYF.